The 6 T cell receptor beta chains presented below share a single source sample, sequenced in a study of neurological immune-mediated disorders. TCRdb reanalysed the 5' RACE reads using MiXCR and keeps one entry per CDR3 protein. Of about 25,000 distinct CDR3 sequences in the sample, approximately 3.2% were seen once. Sequencing input: PBMCs. Every receptor here comes from a woman in her 30s with multiple sclerosis.

Many counts were recorded for this clonotype. This chain links TRBV20-1 with TRBJ1-1; TRBD1 is a possible D gene (5 bases). Trimming cost V 6 bases and J 1 base, with 12 bases left between them. The CDR3 is made up of 13 amino acids. Germline values: CDR1 DFQATT, CDR2 SNEGSKA (reference sequence). CDR3 bases: TGCAGTGCCGTGAACGACAGGAACACTGAAGCTTTCTTT. Translation: CSAVNDRNTEAFF.

This clonotype was seen repeatedly, ten times or more. This sequence joins TRBV29-1 and TRBJ2-7; possible D gene TRBD1, 6 bases. Between the trimmed V and J ends, which lost 3 bases and 1 base, there was a span of 10 bases. This CDR3 region has 13 residues. Looked up from germline, CDR1 is SQVTM and CDR2 is ANQGSEA. CDR3 loop: CSVDGDTSYEQYF. The CDR3, as DNA: TGCAGCGTTGATGGGGACACTTCCTACGAGCAGTACTTC.

The table lists this clonotype with many counts. J is TRBJ1-1 and V is TRBV15; tentative D call: TRBD1 (5 bases). CDR1 LNHNV and CDR2 YYDKDF come from the germline V gene (reference sequence). Trimming stripped 0 bases from V and 4 bases from J, with 15 bases between. The CDR3 contains 16 residues. CDR3 sequence: CATSRDSWGLGTEAFF. CDR3 DNA sequence: TGTGCCACCAGCAGAGATTCGTGGGGCTTGGGCACTGAAGCTTTCTTT. Supplemented by reference TRBV15 and TRBJ1-1, the full variable domain reads DAMVIQNPRYQVTQFGKPVTLSCSQTLNHNVMYWYQQKSSQAPKLLFHYYDKDFNNEADTPDNFQSRRPNTSFCFLDIRSPGLGDTAMYLCATSRDSWGLGTEAFFGQGTRLTVV.

This clonotype was observed at least ten times. V usage is TRBV6-2 or TRBV6-3 and J usage is TRBJ2-3; 7 positions agree with TRBD1. This CDR3 contains 13 residues. V trimming: 6 bases; J trimming: 9 bases; junction bases outside the gene matches: 9. Germline V gene data show CDR1 as MNHEY and CDR2 as SVGEGT. The CDR3 coding sequence is TGTGCCAGCAGACCTACAGGGGAACGGACGCAGTATTTT. It codes for CASRPTGERTQYF.

Many counts were recorded for this clonotype. The chain couples TRBV13 to TRBJ2-7; D gene uncertain. The CDR3 runs to 11 residues. CDR1 is PRHDT and CDR2 is FYEKMQ in the germline V gene (reference sequence). Trimming cost V 4 bases and J 0 bases, with 1 base left between them. CDR3 DNA sequence: TGTGCCAGCAGCTCCTCCTACGAGCAGTACTTC. The encoded protein is CASSSSYEQYF.

At least ten counts were recorded for this clonotype. CDR3 loop: CASSHSGTSGAEEQFF. The CDR3, as DNA: TGTGCCAGCAGCCATTCTGGGACTAGCGGGGCCGAGGAGCAGTTCTTC. This sequence joins TRBV3-1 and TRBJ2-1, with 13 bases lining up with TRBD2. The J segment lost 10 bases and the V segment lost 3 bases, leaving 9 bases of the junction unmatched. The CDR3 length is 16 residues. Germline CDR1 is LGHDT and CDR2 is YNNKEL (reference sequence).